The present TCR beta chain was sequenced within a study of cytomegalovirus exposure and HLA in healthy donors. Study-level information: The 120 validation repertoires used the same platform as the 650 to 850 first-cohort repertoires (as reported by a later analysis).

This table comes from immunoSEQ multiplex PCR, and its TCRdb copy is limited to in-frame clones, with some not included. This sample has around 150,000 clones, with over 85% found just once. To note about this clone: Additional DNA sequences in this sample encode the identical CDR3.

Germline V gene data show CDR1 as SGDLS and CDR2 as YYNGEE. V lost 3 bases to trimming and J lost 7 bases, with 20 bases between them. This CDR3 contains 15 residues. Sequencing was performed on PBMCs. The V gene is TRBV9, the J gene TRBJ2-7; possibly TRBD2 for D (5 bases). The sequence came from a young woman in good health and CMV-seropositive. DNA for the CDR3: TGTGCCAGCAGCGGTCGAGAGGGCCGGCCCGTTGAGCAGTACTTC. Protein product: CASSGREGRPVEQYF.